One sample yielded the 31 T cell receptor beta chains listed below, sequenced in a study of vaccination effects on CD4 cells after COVID-19. No antigens are known for them. Before sequencing took place, the ViraFEST assay used viral peptide pools to expand antigen-specific CD4+ T cells. CD4+ T cell isolation took place after nine to eleven days of culture. Profiling relied on immunoSEQ multiplex PCR, and the TCRdb table lists in-frame clones only, not all of them. Of tens of thousands of clones detected, around 66% appear once; the ten largest clones hold about 12%. Source: CD4+ T cells from PBMCs cultured with HCoV-229E spike peptides, taken before COVID-19 vaccination. The receptors stem from a human donor who received a COVID-19 vaccine.

The chain is built from TRBV27 and TRBJ2-1; possible D gene TRBD1, 7 bases. Germline CDR1 and CDR2: MNHEY and SMNVEV (reference sequence). Trimming cost V 6 bases and J 4 bases, with 13 bases left between them. The CDR3 has 14 residues. The CDR3 coding sequence is TGTGCCAGCAGAAAACAGGGGACTTACAATGAGCAGTTCTTC. Its protein product is CASRKQGTYNEQFF.

The chain couples TRBV30 to TRBJ2-7; the D gene is possibly TRBD1 (6 bases). Trimming removed 2 bases from V and 7 bases from J, with 12 bases in between. Germline V gene lookup returns CDR1 GTSNPN and CDR2 SVGIG (reference sequence). This CDR3 contains 12 residues. The DNA for the CDR3 is TGTGCCTGGAGTTGGCAGGGGCGGGAGCAGTACTTC. Encoded protein: CAWSWQGREQYF.

The chain combines TRBV6-5 with TRBJ2-3; D could derive from TRBD1 or TRBD2 (6 bases each). The CDR3 is 14 residues long. V was clipped by 6 bases and J by 4 bases, with 14 bases between them. Germline-derived CDR1 and CDR2 are MNHEY and SVGAGI. CDR3 region: CASSPYGGPDTQYF. The CDR3 nucleotides are TGTGCCAGCAGCCCCTATGGGGGGCCAGATACGCAGTATTTT.

The chain carries TRBV2 and TRBJ2-7, with 14 bases identical to TRBD2. This CDR3 has 16 amino acids. CDR1 and CDR2 from the germline V gene are SNHLY and FYNNEI. V lost 6 bases to trimming and J lost 3 bases; unmatched junction nucleotides: 7. CDR3 DNA sequence: TGTGCCAGCAGGGGGACTAGCGGGGGCCGGGACTACGAGCAGTACTTC. It codes for CASRGTSGGRDYEQYF.

The chain is built from TRBV6-5 and TRBJ2-7, with D perhaps matching TRBD1 (5 bases). V was clipped by 8 bases and J by 6 bases, with 14 bases between them. CDR1 and CDR2 (germline): MNHEY, SVGAGI. The CDR3 extends over 12 amino acids. The CDR3 sequence: CASGWGPTEQYF. The CDR3 nucleotides are TGTGCCAGCGGCTGGGGCCCCACCGAGCAGTACTTC.

The chain links TRBV3-1 (or the pseudogene TRBV3-2) to TRBJ2-6, with D tentatively TRBD1 (7 bases). Germline CDR1 reads LGHDT; CDR2 reads YNNKEL (reference sequence). The CDR3 totals 17 residues. The V end was cut by 6 bases, the J end by 0 bases, with 15 bases between. DNA for the CDR3: TGTGCCAGCAGGCGGGACAGTTCTTTCTCTGGGGCCAACGTCCTGACTTTC. Residues: CASRRDSSFSGANVLTF.

The CDR3 reads CAISDWTGLLDEQFF. The CDR3 DNA sequence: TGTGCCATCAGTGATTGGACAGGGCTCCTCGATGAGCAGTTCTTC. The chain employs TRBV10-3 and TRBJ2-1, with 8 bases fitting TRBD1. The germline gives CDR1 ENHRY, CDR2 SYGVKD. Unmatched junction bases numbered 9, after V lost 3 bases and J lost 8 bases. The CDR3 runs 15 residues.

Only a few counts were recorded for this clone. The V and J genes are TRBV5-4 and TRBJ2-2, with 8 bases aligning to TRBD2. Germline V gene data show CDR1 as SGHNT and CDR2 as YYREEE (reference sequence). CDR3 length: 15 residues. The J segment lost 4 bases and the V segment lost 9 bases, leaving 11 bases of the junction unmatched. CDR3 in amino acids: CATRVGGAGTGELFF. The CDR3 DNA is TGTGCCACCAGGGTCGGGGGGGCAGGCACCGGGGAGCTGTTTTTT.

The CDR3 bases are TGTGCCAGCAAAAAGTATAGCACAGATACGCAGTATTTT. It is translated as CASKKYSTDTQYF. This rearrangement joins TRBV3-1 (or the pseudogene TRBV3-2) to TRBJ2-3, with D unresolved. Germline V CDR1 and CDR2: LGHDT, YNNKEL (reference sequence). The CDR3 consists of 13 residues. The V end was cut by 7 bases, the J end by 0 bases, with 8 bases between.

This chain joins TRBV18 and TRBJ1-2; TRBD1 aligns across 8 bases. Per germline, CDR1 KGHSH and CDR2 LQKENI. The CDR3 is made up of 13 amino acids. With V trimmed by 4 bases and J by 6 bases, 4 bases remained unmatched. The CDR3 region has the DNA TGTGCCAGCTCACTTCAGGGGGCAGATGGCTACACCTTC. It encodes CASSLQGADGYTF.

This rearrangement joins TRBV6-2 or TRBV6-3 to TRBJ1-6; D remains unclear. CDR3 length equals 14 residues. CDR1 and CDR2 (germline): MNHEY, SVGEGT. V was trimmed by 2 bases and J by 9 bases, leaving 11 bases between them. CDR3 DNA sequence: TGTGCCAGCAGTTACACTCGGGTCACTTCACCCCTCCACTTT. This gives the protein CASSYTRVTSPLHF.

The genes are TRBV5-1 and TRBJ2-1, with 9 bases fitting TRBD2. The ends lost 1 base at V and 10 bases at J; junction bases unmatched: 15. The germline V gene encodes CDR1 SGHRS and CDR2 YFSETQ. This CDR3 has 17 amino acids. CDR3 sequence: CASSLSGAGGHRWEQFF. The CDR3 DNA is TGCGCCAGCAGCTTGAGTGGGGCGGGGGGGCATCGTTGGGAGCAGTTCTTC.

The chain joins TRBV6-5 to TRBJ2-1; D may be TRBD1 (5 bases). V dropped 8 bases and J dropped 2 bases, with 10 bases sitting between them. The germline V gene encodes CDR1 MNHEY and CDR2 SVGAGI. The CDR3 contains 13 residues. The CDR3 sequence is CASGSDTYNEQFF. The CDR3 DNA sequence: TGTGCCAGCGGGTCGGACACCTACAATGAGCAGTTCTTC.

This clone has more than one count but fewer than ten. The V and J genes are TRBV11-3 and TRBJ2-1, with D perhaps TRBD1 or TRBD2 (6 bases each). The germline CDR1 and CDR2 sequences are SGHNT and YENEEA. V lost 3 bases, J lost 4 bases, and 16 bases lay in between. The CDR3 spans 16 residues. This chain's CDR3 is CASSLAGGGIYNEQFF. The CDR3 nucleotides are TGTGCCAGCAGCTTGGCTGGAGGGGGGATTTACAATGAGCAGTTCTTC.

The J gene is TRBJ2-1, the V gene TRBV6-5, with D perhaps TRBD2 (7 bases). This CDR3 spans 15 amino acids. Germline values: CDR1 MNHEY, CDR2 SVGAGI. Trimming took 0 bases from V and 9 from J, leaving 15 bases between them. CDR3 DNA: TGTGCCAGCAGTTACTCTTCCCGGGGGGCTGGTGAGCAGTTCTTC. Its protein is CASSYSSRGAGEQFF.

The chain couples TRBV27 to TRBJ2-5; D is ambiguous. The CDR3 is 13 residues long. From germline, CDR1 is MNHEY and CDR2 SMNVEV (reference sequence). V was cut by 5 bases and J by 5 bases, with 12 bases left in between. The CDR3 protein is CASSPRARETQYF. The DNA for the CDR3 is TGTGCCAGCAGTCCGCGTGCGCGGGAGACCCAGTACTTC.

In its sample, this clone was seen a few times. The rearrangement joins TRBV18 to TRBJ2-3; D gene ambiguous. V lost 3 bases, J lost 5 bases, and 6 bases lay in between. Germline V gives CDR1 KGHSH, CDR2 LQKENI. This CDR3 spans 12 amino acids. CDR3 loop: CASSPFLDTQYF. DNA for the CDR3: TGTGCCAGCTCACCGTTCTTAGATACGCAGTATTTT.

V and J are TRBV19 and TRBJ2-1, with 7 bases fitting TRBD2. V gave up 7 bases and J gave up 0 bases; unmatched junction bases: 6. Germline values: CDR1 LNHDA, CDR2 SQIVND (reference sequence). This CDR3 is 15 amino acids long. DNA for the CDR3: TGTGCCAGTACCGGGAGGCCGAGCTCCTACAATGAGCAGTTCTTC. Encoded protein: CASTGRPSSYNEQFF.

The V gene is TRBV19, the J gene TRBJ1-5; a possible D gene is TRBD1 (6 bases). V gave up 3 bases and J gave up 2 bases, with 8 bases separating them. Germline V CDR1 and CDR2: LNHDA, SQIVND (reference sequence). This CDR3 is built from 14 residues. CDR3 nucleotides: TGTGCCAGTAGTATGCACAGGGGCAATCAGCCCCAGCATTTT. It codes for CASSMHRGNQPQHF.

The chain is built from TRBV3-1 (or the pseudogene TRBV3-2) and TRBJ1-2; 7 positions match TRBD1. CDR3 length: 14 residues. Germline loops: CDR1 LGHDT, CDR2 YNNKEL (reference sequence). V lost 7 bases to trimming and J lost 6 bases; unmatched junction nucleotides: 11. This CDR3 is CASTRNLQGDGYTF. Written as DNA, the CDR3 is TGTGCCAGCACCCGAAACTTGCAGGGGGATGGCTACACCTTC.

J is TRBJ2-2 and V is TRBV11-2, with 8 nucleotides matching TRBD2. The germline V gene encodes CDR1 SGHAT and CDR2 FQNNGV. V dropped 3 bases and J dropped 4; count of bases not matched to a gene: 7. The CDR3 has 16 amino acids. CDR3 protein: CASSFISGIGTGELFF. CDR3 nucleotides: TGTGCCAGCAGCTTCATTAGCGGGATAGGCACCGGGGAGCTGTTTTTT. Full variable domain (remainder filled in from reference TRBV11-2 and TRBJ2-2): EAGVAQSPRYKIIEKRQSVAFWCNPISGHATLYWYQQILGQGPKLLIQFQNNGVVDDSQLPKDRFSAERLKGVDSTLKIQPAKLEDSAVYLCASSFISGIGTGELFFGEGSRLTVL.

This sequence joins TRBV5-1 and TRBJ2-1, with D perhaps TRBD2 (5 bases). The CDR3 extends over 16 amino acids. V was clipped by 0 bases and J by 0 bases, with 10 bases between them. Germline V lookup: CDR1 SGHRS, CDR2 YFSETQ. In nucleotides, the CDR3 is TGCGCCAGCAGCTTGGTCGGGGAGAGCTCCTACAATGAGCAGTTCTTC. Translated, it gives CASSLVGESSYNEQFF.

The chain combines TRBV18 with TRBJ2-7; D perhaps matches TRBD1 (6 bases). The CDR3 spans 13 residues. V dropped 5 bases and J dropped 6 bases, with 14 bases sitting between them. Germline CDR1 reads KGHSH; CDR2 reads LQKENI. Written as DNA, the CDR3 is TGTGCCAGCTCAGCTACTACAGGGATCGAGCAGTACTTC. Its translation is CASSATTGIEQYF.

This chain joins TRBV5-8 and TRBJ2-1; 8 nucleotides match TRBD1. V trimming: 6 bases; J trimming: 8 bases; junction bases outside the gene matches: 19. Germline V CDR1 and CDR2: SGHTS, YDEGEE. This CDR3 has 17 amino acids. The CDR3 nucleotides are TGTGCCAGCATTGGACAGGGTCTTTCTCGGGGCTTCCATGAGCAGTTCTTC. This gives the protein CASIGQGLSRGFHEQFF.

The sample holds one count of this clone. The chain combines TRBV29-1 with TRBJ1-5; TRBD1 is a possible D gene (5 bases). V lost 6 bases, J lost 4 bases, and 13 bases lay in between. This CDR3 is 13 amino acids long. CDR1 and CDR2 from the germline V gene are SQVTM and ANQGSEA. The CDR3 DNA reads as TGCAGCGTACGGACATCATTAAATCAGCCCCAGCATTTT. Translation: CSVRTSLNQPQHF. Using reference TRBV29-1 and TRBJ1-5 for the parts outside the CDR3, the full variable domain is SAVISQKPSRDICQRGTSLTIQCQVDSQVTMMFWYRQQPGQSLTLIATANQGSEATYESGFVIDKFPISRPNLTFSTLTVSNMSPEDSSIYLCSVRTSLNQPQHFGDGTRLSIL.

In this sample, this clone turned up once. The CDR3 region has the DNA TGTGCCAGCAGTTTGACGACAGGGAGCAATCAGCCCCAGCATTTT. Its protein product is CASSLTTGSNQPQHF. V usage is TRBV27 and J usage is TRBJ1-5, with 7 bases identical to TRBD1. V gave up 3 bases and J gave up 1 base; unmatched junction bases: 3. Germline assignment: CDR1 MNHEY and CDR2 SMNVEV (reference sequence). The CDR3 has 15 residues.

The chain links TRBV14 to TRBJ2-3; 8 bases align to TRBD2. Trimming took 4 bases from V and 1 from J; bases not matched to a gene: 4. Germline CDR1 SGHDN, CDR2 FVKESK. This CDR3 has 15 residues. The CDR3 loop reads CASSPGGAGTDTQYF. Here the CDR3 DNA reads TGTGCCAGCAGCCCGGGAGGGGCTGGCACAGATACGCAGTATTTT.

The rearrangement links TRBV29-1 to TRBJ2-2, with TRBD2 matching 11 bases. The germline gives CDR1 SQVTM, CDR2 ANQGSEA. This CDR3 spans 14 amino acids. Trimming cost V 8 bases and J 7 bases; bases outside gene matches: 9. The CDR3 DNA follows: TGCAGCATCACTAGCGGGGGTTCGTACGGGGAGCTGTTTTTT. Translation gives CSITSGGSYGELFF.

The V gene is TRBV5-1, the J gene TRBJ2-3, with 8 bases aligning to TRBD2. V lost 4 bases to trimming and J lost 1 base; unmatched junction nucleotides: 8. There are 16 residues in the CDR3. CDR1 SGHRS and CDR2 YFSETQ come from the germline V gene. The DNA of the CDR3 is TGCGCCAGCAGCCTGACCCGGGGGGGCGGCACAGATACGCAGTATTTT. Its protein is CASSLTRGGGTDTQYF.

The chain couples TRBV14 to TRBJ1-2; D uncertain. CDR1 and CDR2 (germline): SGHDN, FVKESK. The CDR3 length is 13 residues. The V and J ends lost 5 bases and 4 bases respectively, with 11 bases between them. The CDR3 DNA follows: TGTGCCAGCAGCTCTGACGTGTTCTATGGCTACACCTTC. It encodes CASSSDVFYGYTF.

This rearrangement joins TRBV19 to TRBJ1-5, with 7 bases aligning to TRBD1. This CDR3 region has 15 residues. Germline V CDR1 and CDR2: LNHDA, SQIVND (reference sequence). V was pared by 6 bases and J by 7 bases, with 12 bases of the junction left unmatched. CDR3 sequence: CASSPQEGAGQPQHF. Here the CDR3 DNA reads TGTGCCAGTAGCCCCCAAGAGGGGGCAGGGCAGCCCCAGCATTTT.